This entry features one TCR beta chain sequence. Its cognate antigen is unknown. One entry per CDR3 protein results from TCRdb running MiXCR on the RT-PCR reads. The sample consists of more than 450,000 distinct CDR3 sequences, 10% to 15% of them appearing once. CDR3 length equals 12 residues. V was pared by 1 base and J by 6 bases, with 6 bases between. Germline CDR1 and CDR2: LGHDT and YNNKEL (reference sequence). The sample belongs to a study of response to subunit inactivated influenza vaccine. Overall study results and limits: Researchers suggested that each seasonal influenza vaccination recruits few new T cells.

The gene calls are TRBV3-1 and TRBJ1-1; D not resolved. This sequence originates from a man between 45 and 60 years old who received an inactivated influenza vaccine. This specimen consisted of PBMCs from blood, obtained on the day of vaccination. DNA for the CDR3: TGTGCCAGCAGCCAAGGAATAGCTGAAGCTTTCTTT. The encoded protein is CASSQGIAEAFF.